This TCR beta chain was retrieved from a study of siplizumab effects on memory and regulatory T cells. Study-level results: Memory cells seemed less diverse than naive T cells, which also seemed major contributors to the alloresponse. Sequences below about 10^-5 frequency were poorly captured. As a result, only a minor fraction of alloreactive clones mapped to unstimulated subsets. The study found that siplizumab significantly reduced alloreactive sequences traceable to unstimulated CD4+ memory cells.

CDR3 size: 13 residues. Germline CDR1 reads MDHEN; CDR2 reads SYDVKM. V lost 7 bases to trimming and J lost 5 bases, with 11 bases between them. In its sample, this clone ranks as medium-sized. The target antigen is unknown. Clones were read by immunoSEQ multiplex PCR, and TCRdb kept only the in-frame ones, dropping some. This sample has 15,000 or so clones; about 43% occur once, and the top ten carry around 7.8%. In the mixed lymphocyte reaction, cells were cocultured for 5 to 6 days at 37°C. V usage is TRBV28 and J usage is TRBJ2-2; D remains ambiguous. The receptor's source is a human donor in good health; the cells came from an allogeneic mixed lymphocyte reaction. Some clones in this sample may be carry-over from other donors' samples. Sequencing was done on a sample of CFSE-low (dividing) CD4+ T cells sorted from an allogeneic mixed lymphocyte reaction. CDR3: CASTTPRTGELFF. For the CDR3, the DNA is TGTGCCAGCACCACCCCCCGTACCGGGGAGCTGTTTTTT.